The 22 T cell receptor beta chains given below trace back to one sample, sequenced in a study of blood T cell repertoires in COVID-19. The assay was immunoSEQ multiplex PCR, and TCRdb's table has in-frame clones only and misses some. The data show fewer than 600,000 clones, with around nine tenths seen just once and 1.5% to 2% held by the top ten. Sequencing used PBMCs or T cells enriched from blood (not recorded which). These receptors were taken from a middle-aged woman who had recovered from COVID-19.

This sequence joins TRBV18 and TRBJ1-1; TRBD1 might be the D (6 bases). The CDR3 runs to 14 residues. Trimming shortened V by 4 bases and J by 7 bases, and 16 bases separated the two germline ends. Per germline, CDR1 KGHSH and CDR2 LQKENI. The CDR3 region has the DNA TGTGCCAGCTCACTTACGGACAGCCCAATTGAAGCTTTCTTT. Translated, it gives CASSLTDSPIEAFF.

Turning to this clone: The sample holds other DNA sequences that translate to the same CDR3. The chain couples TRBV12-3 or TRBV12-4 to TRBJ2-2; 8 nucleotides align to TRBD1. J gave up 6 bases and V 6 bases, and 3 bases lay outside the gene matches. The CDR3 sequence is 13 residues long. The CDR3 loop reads CASRGQGSGELFF. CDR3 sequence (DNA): TGTGCCAGCAGAGGACAGGGATCCGGGGAGCTGTTTTTT.

CDR3 in DNA: TGCGCCAGCAGCTTTGGGGGACTAGATCGTCCAATTCGGCAGTTCTTC. Protein sequence: CASSFGGLDRPIRQFF. V gene TRBV5-1 combines with J gene TRBJ2-1, with TRBD2 matching 8 bases. The junction had 16 bases not matched to a gene; V was cut back by 2 bases and J by 12 bases. CDR3 length: 16 residues. Germline V gene sequence: CDR1 SGHRS, CDR2 YFSETQ. Drawing the rest from reference TRBV5-1 and TRBJ2-1, the complete variable domain is KAGVTQTPRYLIKTRGQQVTLSCSPISGHRSVSWYQQTPGQGLQFLFEYFSETQRNKGNFPGRFSGRQFSNSRSEMNVSTLELGDSALYLCASSFGGLDRPIRQFFGPGTRLTVL.

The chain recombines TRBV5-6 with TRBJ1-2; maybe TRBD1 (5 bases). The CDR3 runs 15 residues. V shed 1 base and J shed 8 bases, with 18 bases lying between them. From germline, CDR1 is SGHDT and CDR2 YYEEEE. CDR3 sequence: CASSLNGRAAGGYTF. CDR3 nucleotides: TGTGCCAGCAGCTTGAATGGCAGGGCGGCCGGCGGCTACACCTTC. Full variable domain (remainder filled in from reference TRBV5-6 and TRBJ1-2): DAGVTQSPTHLIKTRGQQVTLRCSPKSGHDTVSWYQQALGQGPQFIFQYYEEEERQRGNFPDRFSGHQFPNYSSELNVNALLLGDSALYLCASSLNGRAAGGYTFGSGTRLTVV.

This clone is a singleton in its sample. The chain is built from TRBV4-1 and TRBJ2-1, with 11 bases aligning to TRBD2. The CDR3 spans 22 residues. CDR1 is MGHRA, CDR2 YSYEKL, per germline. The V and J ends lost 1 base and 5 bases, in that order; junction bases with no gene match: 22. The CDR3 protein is CASSQGIRGTSGSRYPNNEQFF. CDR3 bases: TGCGCCAGCAGCCAAGGAATAAGAGGCACTAGCGGGAGTAGGTATCCGAACAATGAGCAGTTCTTC.

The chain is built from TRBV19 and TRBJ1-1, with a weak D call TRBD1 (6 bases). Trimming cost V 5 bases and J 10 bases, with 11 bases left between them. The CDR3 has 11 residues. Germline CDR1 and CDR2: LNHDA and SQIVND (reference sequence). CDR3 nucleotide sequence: TGTGCCAGTAGTGGGGGGGGGCGAGCTTTCTTT. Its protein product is CASSGGGRAFF. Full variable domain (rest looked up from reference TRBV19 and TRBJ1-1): DGGITQSPKYLFRKEGQNVTLSCEQNLNHDAMYWYRQDPGQGLRLIYYSQIVNDFQKGDIAEGYSVSREKKESFPLTVTSAQKNPTAFYLCASSGGGRAFFGQGTRLTVV.

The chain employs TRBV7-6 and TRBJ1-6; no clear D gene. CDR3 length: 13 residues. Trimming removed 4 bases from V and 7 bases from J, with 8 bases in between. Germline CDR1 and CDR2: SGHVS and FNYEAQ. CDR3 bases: TGTGCCAGCAGCTCGACGGGGAATTCACCCCTCCACTTT. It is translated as CASSSTGNSPLHF. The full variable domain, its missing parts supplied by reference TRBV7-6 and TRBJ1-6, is GAGVSQSPRYKVTKRGQDVALRCDPISGHVSLYWYRQALGQGPEFLTYFNYEAQQDKSGLPNDRFSAERPEGSISTLTIQRTEQRDSAMYRCASSSTGNSPLHFGNGTRLTVT.

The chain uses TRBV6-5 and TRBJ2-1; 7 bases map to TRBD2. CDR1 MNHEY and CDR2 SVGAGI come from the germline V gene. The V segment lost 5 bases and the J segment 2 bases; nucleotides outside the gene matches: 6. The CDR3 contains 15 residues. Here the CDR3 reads CASSMLAAAYNEQFF. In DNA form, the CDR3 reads TGTGCCAGCAGTATGCTAGCGGCCGCCTACAATGAGCAGTTCTTC.

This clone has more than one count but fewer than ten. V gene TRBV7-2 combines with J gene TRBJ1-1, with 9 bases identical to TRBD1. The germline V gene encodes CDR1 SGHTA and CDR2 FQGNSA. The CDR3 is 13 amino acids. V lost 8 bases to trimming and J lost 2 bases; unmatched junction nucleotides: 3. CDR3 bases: TGTGCCAGCCAGGGACAGGGAAACACTGAAGCTTTCTTT. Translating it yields CASQGQGNTEAFF.

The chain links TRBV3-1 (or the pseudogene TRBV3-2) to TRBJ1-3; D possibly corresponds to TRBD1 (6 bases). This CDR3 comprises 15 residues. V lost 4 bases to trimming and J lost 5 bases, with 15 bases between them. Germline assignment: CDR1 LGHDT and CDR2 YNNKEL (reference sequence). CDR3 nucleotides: TGTGCCAGCAGCCGGACAGTGCCTCAACGAAACACCATATATTTT. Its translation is CASSRTVPQRNTIYF.

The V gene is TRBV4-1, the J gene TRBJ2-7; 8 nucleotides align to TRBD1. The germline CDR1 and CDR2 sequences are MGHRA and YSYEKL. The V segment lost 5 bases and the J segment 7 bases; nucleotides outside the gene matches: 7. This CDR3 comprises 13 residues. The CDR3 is CASSSQGAWEQYF. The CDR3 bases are TGCGCCAGCAGCTCCCAGGGGGCTTGGGAGCAGTACTTC.

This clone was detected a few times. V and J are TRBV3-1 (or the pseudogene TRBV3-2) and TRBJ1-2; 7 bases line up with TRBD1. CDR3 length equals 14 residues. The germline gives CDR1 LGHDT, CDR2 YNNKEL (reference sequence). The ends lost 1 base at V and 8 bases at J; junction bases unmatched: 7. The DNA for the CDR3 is TGTGCCAGCAGCCAAGGGACAGGCTCGGGGGGCTACACCTTC. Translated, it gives CASSQGTGSGGYTF.

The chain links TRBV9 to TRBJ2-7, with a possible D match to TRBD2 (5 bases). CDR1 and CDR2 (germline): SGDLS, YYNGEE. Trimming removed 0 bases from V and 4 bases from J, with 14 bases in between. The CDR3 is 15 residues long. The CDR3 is CASSVEATEGYEQYF. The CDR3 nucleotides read TGTGCCAGCAGCGTAGAGGCCACCGAGGGTTACGAGCAGTACTTC.

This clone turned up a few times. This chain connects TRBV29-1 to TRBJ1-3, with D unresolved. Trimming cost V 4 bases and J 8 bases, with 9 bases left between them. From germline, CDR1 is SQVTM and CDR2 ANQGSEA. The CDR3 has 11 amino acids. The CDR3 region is CSVVQRDTIYF. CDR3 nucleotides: TGCAGCGTTGTCCAGCGGGACACCATATATTTT. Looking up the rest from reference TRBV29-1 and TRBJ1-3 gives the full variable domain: SAVISQKPSRDICQRGTSLTIQCQVDSQVTMMFWYRQQPGQSLTLIATANQGSEATYESGFVIDKFPISRPNLTFSTLTVSNMSPEDSSIYLCSVVQRDTIYFGEGSWLTVV.

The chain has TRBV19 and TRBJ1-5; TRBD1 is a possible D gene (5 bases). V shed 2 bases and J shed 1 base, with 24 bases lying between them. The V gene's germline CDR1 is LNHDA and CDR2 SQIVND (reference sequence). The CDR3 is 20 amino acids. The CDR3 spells CASSIPARQGGYLSNQPQHF. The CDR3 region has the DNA TGTGCCAGTAGTATACCCGCCCGGCAGGGAGGGTATTTGAGCAATCAGCCCCAGCATTTT.

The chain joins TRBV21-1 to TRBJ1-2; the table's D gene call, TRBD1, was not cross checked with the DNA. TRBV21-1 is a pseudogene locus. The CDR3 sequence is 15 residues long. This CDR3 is CASSPRQGAPYGYTF. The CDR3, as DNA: TGTGCCAGCAGCCCTCGACAGGGGGCCCCGTATGGCTACACCTTC.

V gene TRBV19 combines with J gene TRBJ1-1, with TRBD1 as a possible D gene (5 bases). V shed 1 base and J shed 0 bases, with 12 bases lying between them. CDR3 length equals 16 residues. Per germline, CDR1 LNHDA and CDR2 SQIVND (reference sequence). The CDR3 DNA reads TGTGCCAGTAGTATAGGGGGCACGTCACTGAACACTGAAGCTTTCTTT. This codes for CASSIGGTSLNTEAFF.

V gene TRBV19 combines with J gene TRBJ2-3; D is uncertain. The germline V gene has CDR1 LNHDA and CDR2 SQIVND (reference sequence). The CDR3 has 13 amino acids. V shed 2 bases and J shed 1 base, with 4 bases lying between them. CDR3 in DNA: TGTGCCAGTAGTATAATCGGCACAGATACGCAGTATTTT. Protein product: CASSIIGTDTQYF.

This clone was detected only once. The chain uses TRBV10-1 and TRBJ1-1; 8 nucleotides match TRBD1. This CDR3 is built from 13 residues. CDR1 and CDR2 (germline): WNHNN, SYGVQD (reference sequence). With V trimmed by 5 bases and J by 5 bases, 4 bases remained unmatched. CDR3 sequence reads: CASSQGAMTEAFF. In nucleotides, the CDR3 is TGCGCCAGCAGTCAGGGGGCTATGACTGAAGCTTTCTTT.

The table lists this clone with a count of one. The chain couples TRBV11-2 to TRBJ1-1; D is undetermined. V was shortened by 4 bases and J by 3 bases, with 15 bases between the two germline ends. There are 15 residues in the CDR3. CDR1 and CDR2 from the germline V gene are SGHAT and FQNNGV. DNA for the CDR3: TGTGCCAGCAGCTCTGGCCAGCTGAGGTACACTGAAGCTTTCTTT. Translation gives CASSSGQLRYTEAFF.

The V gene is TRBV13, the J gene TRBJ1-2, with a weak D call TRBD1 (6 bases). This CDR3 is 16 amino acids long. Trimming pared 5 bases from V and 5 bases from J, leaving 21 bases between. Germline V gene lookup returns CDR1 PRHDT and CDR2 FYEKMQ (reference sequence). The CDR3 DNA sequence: TGTGCCAGCAGCAGATCACAGGGAGCGGTTCGATATGGCTACACCTTC. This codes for CASSRSQGAVRYGYTF.

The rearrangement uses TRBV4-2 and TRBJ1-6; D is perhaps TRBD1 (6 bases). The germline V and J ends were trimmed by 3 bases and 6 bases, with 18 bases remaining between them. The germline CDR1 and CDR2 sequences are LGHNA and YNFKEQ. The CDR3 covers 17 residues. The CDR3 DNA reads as TGTGCCAGCAGCCATGACCGAATGGGCAGGGGTAATTCACCCCTCCACTTT. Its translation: CASSHDRMGRGNSPLHF.